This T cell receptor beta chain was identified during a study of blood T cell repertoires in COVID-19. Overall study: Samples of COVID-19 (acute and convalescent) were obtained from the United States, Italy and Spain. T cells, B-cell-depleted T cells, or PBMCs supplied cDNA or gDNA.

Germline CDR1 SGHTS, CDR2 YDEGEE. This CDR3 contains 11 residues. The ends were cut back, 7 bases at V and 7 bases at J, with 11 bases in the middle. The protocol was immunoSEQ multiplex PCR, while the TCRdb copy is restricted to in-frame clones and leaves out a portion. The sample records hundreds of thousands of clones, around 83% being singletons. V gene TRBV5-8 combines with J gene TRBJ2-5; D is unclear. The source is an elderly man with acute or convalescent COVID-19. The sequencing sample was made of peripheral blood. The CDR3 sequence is CASELGATQYF. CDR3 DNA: TGTGCCAGCGAGCTAGGTGCGACCCAGTACTTC.